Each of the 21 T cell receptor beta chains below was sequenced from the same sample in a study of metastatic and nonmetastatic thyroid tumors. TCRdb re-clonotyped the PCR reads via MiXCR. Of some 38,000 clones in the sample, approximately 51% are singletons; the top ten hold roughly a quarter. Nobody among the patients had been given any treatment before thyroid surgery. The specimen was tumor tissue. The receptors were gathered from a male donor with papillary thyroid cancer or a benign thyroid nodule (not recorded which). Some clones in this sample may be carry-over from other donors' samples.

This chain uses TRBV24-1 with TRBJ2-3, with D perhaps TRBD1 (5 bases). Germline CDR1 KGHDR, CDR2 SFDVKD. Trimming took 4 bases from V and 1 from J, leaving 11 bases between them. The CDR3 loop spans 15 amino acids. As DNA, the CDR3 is TGTGCCACCAGTGACCCAAGACAGCGCACAGATACGCAGTATTTT. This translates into CATSDPRQRTDTQYF.

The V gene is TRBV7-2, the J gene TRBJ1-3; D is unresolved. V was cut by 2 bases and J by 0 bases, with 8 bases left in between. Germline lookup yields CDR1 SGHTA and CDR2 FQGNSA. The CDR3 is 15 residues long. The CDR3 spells CASSLSSVSGNTIYF. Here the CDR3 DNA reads TGTGCCAGCAGCTTATCTTCAGTCTCTGGAAACACCATATATTTT.

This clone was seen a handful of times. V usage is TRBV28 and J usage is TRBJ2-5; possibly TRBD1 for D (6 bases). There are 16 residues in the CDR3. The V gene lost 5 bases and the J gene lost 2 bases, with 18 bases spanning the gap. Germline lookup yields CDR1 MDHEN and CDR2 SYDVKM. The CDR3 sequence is CASSILSGAAQETQYF. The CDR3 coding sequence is TGTGCCAGCAGTATTTTATCAGGGGCGGCTCAAGAGACCCAGTACTTC.

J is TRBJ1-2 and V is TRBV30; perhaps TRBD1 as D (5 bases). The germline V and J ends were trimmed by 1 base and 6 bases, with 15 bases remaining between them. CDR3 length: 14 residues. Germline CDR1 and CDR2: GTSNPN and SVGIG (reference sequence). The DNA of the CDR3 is TGTGCCTGGAGTGGTCCCAGGGATCGGCATGGCTACACCTTC. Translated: CAWSGPRDRHGYTF. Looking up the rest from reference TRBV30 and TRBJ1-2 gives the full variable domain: SQTIHQWPATLVQPVGSPLSLECTVEGTSNPNLYWYRQAAGRGLQLLFYSVGIGQISSEVPQNLSASRPQDRQFILSSKKLLLSDSGFYLCAWSGPRDRHGYTFGSGTRLTVV.

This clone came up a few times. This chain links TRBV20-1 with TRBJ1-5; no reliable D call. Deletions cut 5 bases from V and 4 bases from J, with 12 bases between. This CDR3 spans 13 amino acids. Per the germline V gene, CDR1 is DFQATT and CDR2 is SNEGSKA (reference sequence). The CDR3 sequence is CSAAWGRNQPQHF. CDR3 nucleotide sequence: TGCAGTGCTGCCTGGGGTAGGAATCAGCCCCAGCATTTT.

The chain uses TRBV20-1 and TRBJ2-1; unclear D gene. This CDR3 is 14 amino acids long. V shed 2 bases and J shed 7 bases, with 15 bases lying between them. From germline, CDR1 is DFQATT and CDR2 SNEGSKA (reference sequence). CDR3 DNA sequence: TGCAGTGCTAGATCCTATCTCGAGATAAATGAGCAGTTCTTC. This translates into CSARSYLEINEQFF.

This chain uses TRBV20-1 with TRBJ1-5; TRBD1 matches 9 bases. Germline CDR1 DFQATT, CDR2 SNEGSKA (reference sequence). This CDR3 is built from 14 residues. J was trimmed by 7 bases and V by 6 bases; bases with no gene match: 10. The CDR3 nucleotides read TGCAGTGCCGGGACAGGGAAGGGTGGGCAGCCCCAGCATTTT. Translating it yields CSAGTGKGGQPQHF.

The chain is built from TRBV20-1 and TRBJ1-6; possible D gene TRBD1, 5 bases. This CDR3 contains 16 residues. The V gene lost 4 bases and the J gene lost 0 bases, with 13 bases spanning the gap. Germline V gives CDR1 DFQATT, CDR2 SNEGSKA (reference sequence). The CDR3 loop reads CSAIPGGSSYNSPLHF. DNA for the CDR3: TGCAGTGCTATCCCTGGGGGGAGCTCCTATAATTCACCCCTCCACTTT.

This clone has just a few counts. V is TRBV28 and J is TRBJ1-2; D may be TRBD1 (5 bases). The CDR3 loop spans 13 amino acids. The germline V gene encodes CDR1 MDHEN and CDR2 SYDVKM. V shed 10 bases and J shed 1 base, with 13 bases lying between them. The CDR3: CATSRDGNYGYTF. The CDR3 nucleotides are TGTGCCACCAGCAGGGATGGTAACTATGGCTACACCTTC.

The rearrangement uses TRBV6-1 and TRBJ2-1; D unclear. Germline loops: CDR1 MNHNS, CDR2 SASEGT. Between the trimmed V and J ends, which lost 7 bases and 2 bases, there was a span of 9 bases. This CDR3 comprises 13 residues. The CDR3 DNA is TGTGCCAGCATCCGTACTGCCTACAATGAGCAGTTCTTC. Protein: CASIRTAYNEQFF.

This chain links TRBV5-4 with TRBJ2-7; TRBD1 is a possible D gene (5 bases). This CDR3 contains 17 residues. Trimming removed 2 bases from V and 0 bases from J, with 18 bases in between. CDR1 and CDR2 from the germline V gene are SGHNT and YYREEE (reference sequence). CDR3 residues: CASSFSPQESSSYEQYF. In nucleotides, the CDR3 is TGTGCCAGCAGCTTTTCCCCACAGGAATCGAGCTCCTACGAGCAGTACTTC.

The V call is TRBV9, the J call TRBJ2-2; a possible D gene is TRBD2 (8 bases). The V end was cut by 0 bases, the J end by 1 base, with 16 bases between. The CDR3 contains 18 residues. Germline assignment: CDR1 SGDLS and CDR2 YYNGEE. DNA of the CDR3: TGTGCCAGCAGCGTAGAAGGGGGCGGGAGGAGGAACACCGGGGAGCTGTTTTTT. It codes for CASSVEGGGRRNTGELFF.

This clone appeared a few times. CDR3 in DNA: TGTGCCAGCCAACAGGGGTTTTATTTCGGCGAGCAGTACTTC. Protein sequence: CASQQGFYFGEQYF. The V gene is TRBV2, the J gene TRBJ2-7, with 7 bases lining up with TRBD1. V dropped 8 bases and J dropped 6; count of bases not matched to a gene: 13. The CDR3 spans 14 residues. Per germline, CDR1 SNHLY and CDR2 FYNNEI. Looking up the rest from reference TRBV2 and TRBJ2-7 gives the full variable domain: EPEVTQTPSHQVTQMGQEVILRCVPISNHLYFYWYRQILGQKVEFLVSFYNNEISEKSEIFDDQFSVERPDGSNFTLKIRSTKLEDSAMYFCASQQGFYFGEQYFGPGTRLTVT.

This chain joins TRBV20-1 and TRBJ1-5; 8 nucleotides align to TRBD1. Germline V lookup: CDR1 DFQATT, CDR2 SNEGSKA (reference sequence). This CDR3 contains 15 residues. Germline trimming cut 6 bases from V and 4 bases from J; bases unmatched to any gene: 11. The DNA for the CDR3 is TGCAGTGCAATAATCCCGACAGGGGATAATCAGCCCCAGCATTTT. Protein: CSAIIPTGDNQPQHF.

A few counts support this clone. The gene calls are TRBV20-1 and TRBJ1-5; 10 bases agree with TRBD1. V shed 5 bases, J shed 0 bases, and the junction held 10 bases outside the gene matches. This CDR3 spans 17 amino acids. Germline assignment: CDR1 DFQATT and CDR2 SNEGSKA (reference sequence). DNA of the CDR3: TGCAGTGCTCCCTCGGGACAGGGGTATCATAGCAATCAGCCCCAGCATTTT. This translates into CSAPSGQGYHSNQPQHF.

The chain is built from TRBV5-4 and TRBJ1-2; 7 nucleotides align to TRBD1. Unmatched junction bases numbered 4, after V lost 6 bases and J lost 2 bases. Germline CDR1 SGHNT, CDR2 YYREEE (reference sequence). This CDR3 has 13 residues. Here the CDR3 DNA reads TGTGCCAGCAAACGACAGGGAAACTATGGCTACACCTTC. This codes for CASKRQGNYGYTF.

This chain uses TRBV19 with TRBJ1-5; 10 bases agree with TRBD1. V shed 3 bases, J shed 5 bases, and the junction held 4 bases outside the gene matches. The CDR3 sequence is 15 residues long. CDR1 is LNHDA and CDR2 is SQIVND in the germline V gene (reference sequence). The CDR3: CASSMWGTGDQPQHF. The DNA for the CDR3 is TGTGCCAGTAGTATGTGGGGGACAGGGGATCAGCCCCAGCATTTT.

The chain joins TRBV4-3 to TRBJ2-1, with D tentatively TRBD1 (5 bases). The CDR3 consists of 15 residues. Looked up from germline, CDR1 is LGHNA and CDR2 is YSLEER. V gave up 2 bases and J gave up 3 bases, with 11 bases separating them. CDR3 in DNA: TGCGCCAGCAGCCAACAGGGTTTAGGCTACAATGAGCAGTTCTTC. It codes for CASSQQGLGYNEQFF.

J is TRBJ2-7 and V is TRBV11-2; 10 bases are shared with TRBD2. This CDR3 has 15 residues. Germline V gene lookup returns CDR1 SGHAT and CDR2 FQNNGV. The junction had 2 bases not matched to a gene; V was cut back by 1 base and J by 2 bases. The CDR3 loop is CASSLVAGGTYEQYF. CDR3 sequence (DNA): TGTGCCAGCAGCTTAGTAGCGGGGGGCACCTACGAGCAGTACTTC.

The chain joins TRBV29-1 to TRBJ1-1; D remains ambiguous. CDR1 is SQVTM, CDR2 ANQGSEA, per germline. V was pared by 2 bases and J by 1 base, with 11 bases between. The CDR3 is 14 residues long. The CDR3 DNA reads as TGCAGCGTTGAACCCCTAGGTGGGAACACTGAAGCTTTCTTT. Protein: CSVEPLGGNTEAFF.

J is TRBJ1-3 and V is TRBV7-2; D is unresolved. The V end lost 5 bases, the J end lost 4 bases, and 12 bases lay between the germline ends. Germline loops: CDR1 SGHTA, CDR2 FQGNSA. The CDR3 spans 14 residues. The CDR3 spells CASSKFIPGNTIYF. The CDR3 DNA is TGTGCCAGCAGCAAGTTTATTCCCGGAAACACCATATATTTT.